These T cell receptor beta chains were read from a single sample in a study of shared clonotypes between healthy human individuals. The assay was immunoSEQ multiplex PCR, and TCRdb's table has in-frame clones only and misses some. The sample carries some 1,400,000 clones, approximately 96% recorded once. The source material was naive CD4+ T cells sorted from blood. The receptors shown here come from a man aged 25 to 40 in good health. Both conserved end residues are part of each CDR3. A D gene is named only where the DNA matches it firmly.

j_gene: TRBJ2-7
d_gene: .
v_gene: TRBV10-2
CDR3aa: CASSLLEYYEQYF

j_gene: TRBJ1-1
d_gene: .
v_gene: TRBV29-1
CDR3aa: CSVLSTGDEAFF

j_gene: TRBJ1-2
d_gene: .
v_gene: TRBV6-5
CDR3aa: CASSLRQTNYGYTF

j_gene: TRBJ1-5
d_gene: .
v_gene: TRBV7-2
CDR3aa: CASSRGLLGNQPQHF

j_gene: TRBJ2-1
d_gene: .
v_gene: TRBV14
CDR3aa: CASSQDQGGEQFF

j_gene: TRBJ2-5
d_gene: TRBD1
v_gene: TRBV7-2
CDR3aa: CASSSGQGGETQYF

j_gene: TRBJ1-3
d_gene: TRBD1
v_gene: TRBV4-3
CDR3aa: CASSQGRQGENTIYF

j_gene: TRBJ2-1
d_gene: .
v_gene: TRBV7-9
CDR3aa: CASRTTRGVNEQFF

j_gene: TRBJ1-3
d_gene: .
v_gene: TRBV14
CDR3aa: CASSQVGAGASGNTIYF

j_gene: TRBJ2-3
d_gene: TRBD2
v_gene: TRBV11-2
CDR3aa: CASSPSRRLATDTQYF

j_gene: TRBJ1-1
d_gene: TRBD1
v_gene: TRBV25-1
CDR3aa: CASSVTGSGTEAFF

j_gene: TRBJ1-1
d_gene: .
v_gene: TRBV4-1
CDR3aa: CASSLQQGDEAFF

j_gene: TRBJ2-7
d_gene: .
v_gene: TRBV5-4
CDR3aa: CASSLEVGSYEQYF

j_gene: TRBJ2-3
d_gene: .
v_gene: TRBV11-1
CDR3aa: CASSSKLAGGGVDTQYF

j_gene: TRBJ2-3
d_gene: TRBD2
v_gene: TRBV5-1
CDR3aa: CASSFGLAGAFGTQYF

j_gene: TRBJ2-3
d_gene: TRBD2
v_gene: TRBV4-1
CDR3aa: CASSQDKARTSGLDTQYF

j_gene: TRBJ2-1
d_gene: .
v_gene: TRBV19
CDR3aa: CASSINLHSYNEQFF

j_gene: TRBJ2-4
d_gene: TRBD1
v_gene: TRBV5-6
CDR3aa: CASSLRGGSENIQYF

j_gene: TRBJ2-7
d_gene: TRBD1
v_gene: TRBV28
CDR3aa: CASKGQAYEQYF

j_gene: TRBJ2-3
d_gene: .
v_gene: TRBV27
CDR3aa: CASAVGLGQDTQYF

j_gene: TRBJ2-2
d_gene: TRBD2
v_gene: TRBV19
CDR3aa: CASSRFLAGGHNTGELFF

j_gene: TRBJ2-2
d_gene: TRBD2
v_gene: TRBV6-1
CDR3aa: CASSREGQGELFF

j_gene: TRBJ2-1
d_gene: .
v_gene: TRBV6-5
CDR3aa: CASSSLASRNEQFF

j_gene: TRBJ2-7
d_gene: TRBD2
v_gene: TRBV5-4
CDR3aa: CASSPRLAGVPSYEQYF

j_gene: TRBJ2-5
d_gene: TRBD1
v_gene: TRBV27
CDR3aa: CASSTWTGETQYF

j_gene: TRBJ2-1
d_gene: TRBD1
v_gene: TRBV9
CDR3aa: CASSVQTGGFDEQFF

j_gene: TRBJ2-3
d_gene: TRBD2
v_gene: TRBV27
CDR3aa: CASSLYAAGVEADTQYF

j_gene: TRBJ2-3
d_gene: TRBD2
v_gene: TRBV5-1
CDR3aa: CASSTSGRMDTQYF

j_gene: TRBJ2-2
d_gene: .
v_gene: TRBV7-6
CDR3aa: CASSLYRAGELFF

j_gene: TRBJ1-1
d_gene: .
v_gene: TRBV25-1
CDR3aa: CASRTPHGNTEAFF

j_gene: TRBJ1-2
d_gene: .
v_gene: TRBV21-1
CDR3aa: CASSKVWTGALSNYGYTF

j_gene: TRBJ2-7
d_gene: TRBD2
v_gene: TRBV9
CDR3aa: CASSVGGGSPYEQYF

j_gene: TRBJ1-2
d_gene: .
v_gene: TRBV13
CDR3aa: CASSSLQGLPRGYTF

j_gene: TRBJ1-2
d_gene: TRBD1
v_gene: TRBV6-5
CDR3aa: CASSYPGQADTF

j_gene: TRBJ2-1
d_gene: .
v_gene: TRBV19
CDR3aa: CASSILARDNEQFF

j_gene: TRBJ2-3
d_gene: TRBD2
v_gene: TRBV10-3
CDR3aa: CAITQTSGSEDTQYF

j_gene: TRBJ2-5
d_gene: .
v_gene: TRBV10-3
CDR3aa: CAISGSGETQYF